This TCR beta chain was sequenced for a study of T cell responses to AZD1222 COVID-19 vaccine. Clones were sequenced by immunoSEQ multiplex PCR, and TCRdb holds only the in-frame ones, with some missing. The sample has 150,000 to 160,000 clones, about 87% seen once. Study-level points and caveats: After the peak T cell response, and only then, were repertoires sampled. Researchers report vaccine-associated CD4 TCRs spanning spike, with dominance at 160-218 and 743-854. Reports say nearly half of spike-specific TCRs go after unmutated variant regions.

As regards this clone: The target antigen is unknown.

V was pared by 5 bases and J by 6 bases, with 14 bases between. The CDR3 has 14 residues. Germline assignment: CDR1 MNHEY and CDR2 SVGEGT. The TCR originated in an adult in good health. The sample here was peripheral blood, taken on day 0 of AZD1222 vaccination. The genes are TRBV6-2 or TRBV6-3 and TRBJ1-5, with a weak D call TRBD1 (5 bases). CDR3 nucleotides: TGTGCCAGCAGTCCCCTCCAGGGTGGTCAGCCCCAGCATTTT. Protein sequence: CASSPLQGGQPQHF.